This T cell receptor (beta chain) was obtained from a study of a mutant IDH1 vaccine in newly diagnosed glioma. The sample's time point: week 23, last vaccination. Each dose delivered 300 ug of mutant IDH1 20-mer peptide subcutaneously with imiquimod. Astrocytomas that were new, WHO grade 3 or 4, IDH1-mutant and ATRX-lost were present in the donors. Here immunoSEQ multiplex PCR was the method, and the copy in TCRdb shows in-frame clones only, minus some. The sample consists of around 54,000 clones, approximately 87% of them appearing once. The CDR3 is 13 amino acids. Trimming cost V 5 bases and J 3 bases, with 9 bases left between them. CDR1 and CDR2 from the germline V gene are SGHTA and FQGNSA. Overall study results and limits: It seemed that pseudoprogression was not linked to changes in the top peripheral T cell clonotypes. Patients showed vaccine-induced immune responses at a rate of roughly 93%.

Concerning this clone: What it recognizes is unknown.

The sequence was collected from a man aged 35 to 55 with glioma. The starting material was PBMCs, obtained from a glioma patient whose treatment included an IDH1 peptide vaccine. V gene TRBV7-2 combines with J gene TRBJ2-3; D is unclear. The CDR3 DNA follows: TGTGCCAGCAGCCCCCTAGTGACAGATACGCAGTATTTT. This gives the protein CASSPLVTDTQYF.